This T cell receptor (beta chain) was identified during a study of HIV-infected children after antiretroviral therapy interruption. Treatment indicated: PENTA 11 planned treatment interruption arm or continuous ART arm. This clonotype came up many times. Unique molecular identifiers were included in an RNA-based 3' RACE TCR library. From the 3' RACE reads, TCRdb called clonotypes with MiXCR, one entry per CDR3 protein. The table shows about 89,000 distinct CDR3 sequences, with 6% to 8.5% occurring only once. Trimming pared 3 bases from V and 2 bases from J, leaving 14 bases between. The CDR3 sequence is 15 residues long. Looked up from germline, CDR1 is LNHDA and CDR2 is SQIVND (reference sequence).

The chain carries TRBV19 and TRBJ2-7; D is unclear. The sample in question was CD45RA+ CD4+ T cells from PBMCs, pooled from several time points, obtained from a donor given antiretroviral therapy, either interrupted or continuous. Stated subset: naive CD4+ CD45RA+ CD45RO- T cells. The clonotype comes from a pool of human donors with HIV. The CDR3 is CASSILGSSTYEQYF. In DNA, the CDR3 is TGTGCCAGTAGTATTTTAGGCAGCTCAACCTACGAGCAGTACTTC.